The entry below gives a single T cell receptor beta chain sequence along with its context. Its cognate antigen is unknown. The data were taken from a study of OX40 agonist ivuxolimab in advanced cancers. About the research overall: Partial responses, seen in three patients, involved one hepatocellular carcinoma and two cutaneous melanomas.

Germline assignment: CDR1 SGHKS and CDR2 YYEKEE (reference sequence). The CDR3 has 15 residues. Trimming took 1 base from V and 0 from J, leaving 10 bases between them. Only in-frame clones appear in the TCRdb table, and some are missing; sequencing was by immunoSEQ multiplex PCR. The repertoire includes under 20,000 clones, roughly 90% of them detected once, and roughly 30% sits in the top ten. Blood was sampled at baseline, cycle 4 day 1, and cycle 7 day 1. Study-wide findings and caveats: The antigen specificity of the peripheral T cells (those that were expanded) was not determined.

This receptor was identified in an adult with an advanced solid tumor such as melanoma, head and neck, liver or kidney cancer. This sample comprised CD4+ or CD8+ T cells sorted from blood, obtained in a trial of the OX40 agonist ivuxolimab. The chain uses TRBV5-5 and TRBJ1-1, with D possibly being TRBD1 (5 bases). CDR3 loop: CASSLTRGLNTEAFF. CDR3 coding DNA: TGTGCCAGCAGCTTGACCCGGGGGTTGAACACTGAAGCTTTCTTT. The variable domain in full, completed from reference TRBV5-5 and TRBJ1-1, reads DAGVTQSPTHLIKTRGQQVTLRCSPISGHKSVSWYQQVLGQGPQFIFQYYEKEERGRGNFPDRFSARQFPNYSSELNVNALLLGDSALYLCASSLTRGLNTEAFFGQGTRLTVV.